The clone carrying this T cell receptor beta chain was counted only a few times. Its antigen remains unidentified. V shed 7 bases and J shed 0 bases, with 13 bases lying between them. Germline-derived CDR1 and CDR2 are SNHLY and FYNNEI. The CDR3 runs 15 residues. Clones were read by immunoSEQ multiplex PCR, and TCRdb kept only the in-frame ones, dropping some. The sample consists of 1,000 to 1,400 clones, roughly a quarter of them appearing once. The data are from a study of T cells in localized non-small cell lung cancer. Study-wide points: Turning up in adjacent lung were a median approximately 50 of the top 100 tumor clones. Maximal T cell clonality occurred in uninvolved adjacent lung, with tumor ranking below it. Heterogeneity is still possible, as just one tumor region was sequenced.

This chain joins TRBV2 and TRBJ2-1; D unresolved. This receptor was obtained from a male donor aged 60 or older with stage III squamous cell lung carcinoma. The sample was lung tumor tissue, taken before any cancer treatment. CDR3: CASIPQSSSYNEQFF. The CDR3 nucleotides are TGTGCCAGCATCCCCCAATCGAGCTCCTACAATGAGCAGTTCTTC.